This T cell receptor beta chain was retrieved from a study of blood T cell repertoires in COVID-19. As processed by the authors: Reference gene primers were amplified, and this amplification served to estimate nucleated cell counts. Some clones are missing from TCRdb's copy, which holds only in-frame ones; the method was immunoSEQ multiplex PCR. That table is the source of V, J and clone size, and D and trimming were worked out from the DNA. The sample records 80,000 to 90,000 clones, 75% to 90% being singletons. Germline lookup yields CDR1 SGHTA and CDR2 FQGNSA. V was shortened by 1 base and J by 0 bases, with 7 bases between the two germline ends. CDR3 length: 15 amino acids.

Input material: peripheral blood. This sequence joins TRBV7-2 and TRBJ2-1; D unclear. This sequence originates from a man older than 75 with active or convalescent COVID-19. The CDR3 loop reads CASSLVWSSYNEQFF. The DNA for the CDR3 is TGTGCCAGCAGCTTAGTGTGGAGCTCCTACAATGAGCAGTTCTTC.